This TCR beta chain comes out of a study of blood T cells in healthy people across ages. Together with a sample-barcoded 5' primer, a J-beta primer mix was included in a second PCR lasting about 7 to 11 cycles. TCRdb re-called the 5' RACE reads through MiXCR, storing one row per CDR3 protein. The sample carries about 1.5 million distinct CDR3 sequences, 40% to 45% recorded once. The V end lost 5 bases, the J end lost 0 bases, and 11 bases lay between the germline ends. The CDR3 length is 14 residues. Germline values: CDR1 SGHAT, CDR2 FQNNGV. Sequences were obtained from blood. V is TRBV11-2 and J is TRBJ2-7; no clear D. This TCR was recovered from a woman aged 18-35 years in good health. CDR3 residues: CASSTTERSYEQYF. Here the CDR3 DNA reads TGTGCCAGCAGCACCACGGAGCGCTCCTACGAGCAGTACTTC.